These T cell receptor beta chains were read from a single sample in a study of T cells in Graves' hyperthyroidism and ophthalmopathy. Each CDR3 protein is one row after TCRdb ran MiXCR on the multiplex PCR reads. The sample holds about 840,000 distinct CDR3 sequences, approximately 40% seen once. The material sequenced was blood. The receptors shown here come from a young man with Graves' hyperthyroidism. Both conserved end residues are part of each CDR3. Fields, in order: V gene, clone size, J gene, D gene, CDR3 DNA, CDR3 protein. A D gene is named only where the DNA matches it firmly. The size entry is marked missing in some rows and otherwise reads once, few, many or a size class.

v_call: TRBV24-1; clone_size: -; j_call: TRBJ2-3; d_call: TRBD2; cdr3_nt: TGTGCCACCAGTGACTCAGGACTAGCGGGGGATCCCCTAGGTACGCAGTATTTT; cdr3_aa: CATSDSGLAGDPLGTQYF
v_call: TRBV12-3/TRBV12-4; clone_size: -; j_call: TRBJ1-2; d_call: -; cdr3_nt: TGTGCCAGCAGTTTAGCCGGGACTCAACGCGGCTACACCTTC; cdr3_aa: CASSLAGTQRGYTF
v_call: TRBV25-1; clone_size: many; j_call: TRBJ1-2; d_call: -; cdr3_nt: TGTGCCAGCAAAGGCCGAGACTATGGCTACACCTTC; cdr3_aa: CASKGRDYGYTF
v_call: TRBV29-1; clone_size: -; j_call: TRBJ1-5; d_call: -; cdr3_nt: TGCAGCGTTGAGATTGCGGCCGGCTACGAGCAGCCCCAGCATTTT; cdr3_aa: CSVEIAAGYEQPQHF
v_call: TRBV6-1; clone_size: many; j_call: TRBJ2-7; d_call: -; cdr3_nt: TGTGCCAGCAGTGGGACAGCGGACGAGCAGTACTTC; cdr3_aa: CASSGTADEQYF
v_call: TRBV9; clone_size: many; j_call: TRBJ2-5; d_call: -; cdr3_nt: TGTGCCAGCAGCTCCGGAGTTCTGTCTGCCCAAGAGACCCAGTACTTC; cdr3_aa: CASSSGVLSAQETQYF
v_call: TRBV7-9; clone_size: -; j_call: TRBJ2-5; d_call: TRBD2; cdr3_nt: TGTGCCAGCAGCTCCGGTCCTCTATGGCGGGAGAGAAGAGAGACCCAGTACTTC; cdr3_aa: CASSSGPLWRERRETQYF
v_call: TRBV25-1; clone_size: -; j_call: TRBJ1-3; d_call: -; cdr3_nt: TGTACCAGCAGTTTCACAGGGCCTGGAAACACCATATATTTT; cdr3_aa: CTSSFTGPGNTIYF
v_call: TRBV2; clone_size: -; j_call: TRBJ2-2; d_call: -; cdr3_nt: TGTGCCAGCAGCAGGGACGAAAGGGAGCTGTTTTTT; cdr3_aa: CASSRDERELFF
v_call: TRBV5-4; clone_size: -; j_call: TRBJ1-2; d_call: TRBD1; cdr3_nt: TGTGCCAGCAGCTGGGAGGCCGGGACAGGGGTCTATGGCTACACCTTC; cdr3_aa: CASSWEAGTGVYGYTF
v_call: TRBV24-1; clone_size: once; j_call: TRBJ2-1; d_call: -; cdr3_nt: TGTGCCACCAAGAACCCTCCTGACAATGAGCAGTTCTTC; cdr3_aa: CATKNPPDNEQFF
v_call: TRBV6-5; clone_size: -; j_call: TRBJ2-5; d_call: -; cdr3_nt: TGTGCCAGCAGTTACGGGGTTACAGAGACCCAGTACTTC; cdr3_aa: CASSYGVTETQYF
v_call: TRBV3-1; clone_size: -; j_call: TRBJ2-7; d_call: TRBD2; cdr3_nt: TGTGCCAGCAGCCAAGTGACGACGGGAGGAATCGGCGAGCAGTACTTC; cdr3_aa: CASSQVTTGGIGEQYF
v_call: TRBV7-3; clone_size: -; j_call: TRBJ1-1; d_call: TRBD1; cdr3_nt: TGTGCCAGCAGCTTACTGCCGGGACAGGGGGCTGAAGCTTTCTTT; cdr3_aa: CASSLLPGQGAEAFF
v_call: TRBV20-1; clone_size: many; j_call: TRBJ1-2; d_call: TRBD1; cdr3_nt: TGCAGTGCTGGGGACAGTAACTATGGCTACACCTTC; cdr3_aa: CSAGDSNYGYTF
v_call: TRBV12-3/TRBV12-4; clone_size: few; j_call: TRBJ2-7; d_call: TRBD1; cdr3_nt: TGTGCTAGTGGTTTGTCCCCGGGACAGGCCTACGAGCAGTACTTC; cdr3_aa: CASGLSPGQAYEQYF
v_call: TRBV7-8; clone_size: -; j_call: TRBJ1-1; d_call: -; cdr3_nt: TGTGCCAGCAGCTTTTTAACGCCAGGGGACGCTGGGGCTTTCTTT; cdr3_aa: CASSFLTPGDAGAFF
v_call: TRBV5-1; clone_size: few; j_call: TRBJ2-5; d_call: -; cdr3_nt: TGCGCCAGCAGCTTGTCCAGGGGGGAACGGGAGACCCAGTACTTC; cdr3_aa: CASSLSRGERETQYF
v_call: TRBV2; clone_size: many; j_call: TRBJ1-4; d_call: -; cdr3_nt: TGTGCCAGCAGTGAAGGGGGGGGAGAAAAACTGTTTTTT; cdr3_aa: CASSEGGGEKLFF
v_call: TRBV6-4; clone_size: -; j_call: TRBJ2-7; d_call: -; cdr3_nt: TGTGCCAGCAGTTCACAGGGAGATCAGGAGTGCTTC; cdr3_aa: CASSSQGDQECF
v_call: TRBV9; clone_size: -; j_call: TRBJ1-1; d_call: -; cdr3_nt: TGTGCCAGCTCTAACGTGGGGGGAAACACTGAAGCTTTCTTT; cdr3_aa: CASSNVGGNTEAFF
v_call: TRBV5-1; clone_size: -; j_call: TRBJ2-2; d_call: -; cdr3_nt: TGCGCCAGCAGCCCTGGGACAATTCCCACCGGGGAGCTGTTTTTT; cdr3_aa: CASSPGTIPTGELFF
v_call: TRBV19; clone_size: -; j_call: TRBJ1-5; d_call: -; cdr3_nt: TGTGCCAGCCATAAAGGAGTCAGCGGCAGCAATCAGCCCCAGCATTTT; cdr3_aa: CASHKGVSGSNQPQHF
v_call: TRBV12-3/TRBV12-4; clone_size: -; j_call: TRBJ1-3; d_call: -; cdr3_nt: TGTGCCAGCAGTTTTCTTCCGACTGGGGCTTCTGGAAACACCATATATTTT; cdr3_aa: CASSFLPTGASGNTIYF
v_call: TRBV24-1; clone_size: -; j_call: TRBJ2-1; d_call: -; cdr3_nt: TGTGCCACCAGTGAGAGCGGATACAATGAGCAGTTCTTC; cdr3_aa: CATSESGYNEQFF
v_call: TRBV13; clone_size: -; j_call: TRBJ2-7; d_call: -; cdr3_nt: TGTGCCAGCAGCTCACAGGGAGCGGGGTCCCAGCAGTACTTC; cdr3_aa: CASSSQGAGSQQYF
v_call: TRBV10-1; clone_size: many; j_call: TRBJ1-1; d_call: TRBD1; cdr3_nt: TGCGCCAGCAGTGTCCCGGGACAGACTGAAGCTTTCTTT; cdr3_aa: CASSVPGQTEAFF
v_call: TRBV6-6; clone_size: -; j_call: TRBJ2-7; d_call: -; cdr3_nt: TGTGCCAGCAGTTATACAAAGAGCGAGCAGTACTTC; cdr3_aa: CASSYTKSEQYF
v_call: TRBV20-1; clone_size: -; j_call: TRBJ1-1; d_call: -; cdr3_nt: TGCAGAGTACAGGAGAACACTGAAGCTTTCTTT; cdr3_aa: CRVQENTEAFF
v_call: TRBV20-1; clone_size: -; j_call: TRBJ1-5; d_call: TRBD1; cdr3_nt: TGCTCGTCAGAGGGGGCGGGGAGTTTAGGGAATCAGCCCCAGCATTTT; cdr3_aa: CSSEGAGSLGNQPQHF
v_call: TRBV7-2; clone_size: few; j_call: TRBJ1-2; d_call: -; cdr3_nt: TGTGCCAGCAGCTTGGGAACAGAATATATGTCTAACTATGGCTACACCTTC; cdr3_aa: CASSLGTEYMSNYGYTF
v_call: TRBV5-1; clone_size: few; j_call: TRBJ1-1; d_call: -; cdr3_nt: TGCGCCAGCAGCTTATCTGACAACACTGAAGCTTTCTTT; cdr3_aa: CASSLSDNTEAFF
v_call: TRBV7-9; clone_size: few; j_call: TRBJ1-4; d_call: -; cdr3_nt: TGTGCCAGCAGCCCGCCGGGGGAAGATGAAAAACTGTTTTTT; cdr3_aa: CASSPPGEDEKLFF
v_call: TRBV10-3; clone_size: -; j_call: TRBJ2-7; d_call: TRBD1; cdr3_nt: TGTGCCATCAGTGAGTCGGGGGACAGGGGAGGCTACGAGCAGTACTTC; cdr3_aa: CAISESGDRGGYEQYF
v_call: TRBV7-6; clone_size: -; j_call: TRBJ2-7; d_call: -; cdr3_nt: TGTGCCAGCAGAGAGGACAGCCGGGGGAATTACGAGCAGTACTTC; cdr3_aa: CASREDSRGNYEQYF
v_call: TRBV7-3; clone_size: -; j_call: TRBJ1-5; d_call: TRBD1; cdr3_nt: TGTGCCAGCAGTTCCGGGACAGGGGGCGCGGGTACCAATCAGCCCCAGCATTTT; cdr3_aa: CASSSGTGGAGTNQPQHF
v_call: TRBV9; clone_size: -; j_call: TRBJ2-7; d_call: -; cdr3_nt: TGTGCCAGCAGCCCACTGACGATGGGGAAGGAACCATACGAGCAGTACTTC; cdr3_aa: CASSPLTMGKEPYEQYF
v_call: TRBV20-1; clone_size: -; j_call: TRBJ1-1; d_call: TRBD1; cdr3_nt: TGCAGTGCTAGAGGCGACAGGGGGGCAAACACTGAAGCTTTCTTT; cdr3_aa: CSARGDRGANTEAFF
v_call: TRBV15; clone_size: few; j_call: TRBJ1-1; d_call: TRBD1; cdr3_nt: TGTGCCACCAGCAGAACGGGACAGGGGAACACTGAAGCTTTCTTT; cdr3_aa: CATSRTGQGNTEAFF
v_call: TRBV6-1; clone_size: few; j_call: TRBJ2-5; d_call: TRBD1; cdr3_nt: TGTGCCAGCATCCCAGGGGGCGGGGAGACCCAGTACTTC; cdr3_aa: CASIPGGGETQYF
v_call: TRBV10-3; clone_size: many; j_call: TRBJ2-7; d_call: TRBD2; cdr3_nt: TGTGCCATCAGTGAGGGGACTAGCGGGAGTCGGTACGAGCAGTACTTC; cdr3_aa: CAISEGTSGSRYEQYF
v_call: TRBV20-1; clone_size: -; j_call: TRBJ2-7; d_call: -; cdr3_nt: TGCAGTGCTGATATCGGCGTCAGCTCCTACGAGCAGTACTTC; cdr3_aa: CSADIGVSSYEQYF
v_call: TRBV12-3/TRBV12-4; clone_size: -; j_call: TRBJ1-4; d_call: -; cdr3_nt: TGTGCCAGCAGTTTAGCACTGGCGGGAATGAGCGAGTTGTTTTTT; cdr3_aa: CASSLALAGMSELFF
v_call: TRBV10-1; clone_size: -; j_call: TRBJ2-3; d_call: -; cdr3_nt: TGCGCCAGCAGTGACGGGGCGGCCGATACGCAGTATTTT; cdr3_aa: CASSDGAADTQYF
v_call: TRBV7-2; clone_size: -; j_call: TRBJ2-7; d_call: TRBD2; cdr3_nt: TGTGCCAGCAGCTTAAGCACGGGGGGACTAGCGAGCTACGAGCAGTACTTC; cdr3_aa: CASSLSTGGLASYEQYF
v_call: TRBV7-9; clone_size: -; j_call: TRBJ1-6; d_call: -; cdr3_nt: TGTGCCCGACAGGACCATAATTCACCCCTCCACTTT; cdr3_aa: CARQDHNSPLHF
v_call: TRBV28; clone_size: -; j_call: TRBJ1-1; d_call: TRBD1; cdr3_nt: TGTGCCAGCAGTTTGTGGGACAGGAGAACTGAAGCTTTCTTT; cdr3_aa: CASSLWDRRTEAFF
v_call: TRBV25-1; clone_size: -; j_call: TRBJ1-6; d_call: -; cdr3_nt: TGTGCCAGCACTCCGGGACCCTGGGACATTTCACCCCTCCACTTT; cdr3_aa: CASTPGPWDISPLHF